One TCR beta chain is described in this entry. Its antigen is not known. The sample comes from a study of cytomegalovirus exposure and HLA in healthy donors. Whole-study results and caveats: There were approximately 150 TCR beta chains listed as cytomegalovirus-associated. Compared with the roughly 670-donor mean, an Asian-associated ancestry cluster reportedly had fewer N-insertions, according to a later analysis. Researchers reported in a later analysis that a missense DCLRE1C variant was tied to TCR beta V- and J-gene trimming.

Germline loops: CDR1 SGHRS, CDR2 YFSETQ. The CDR3 extends over 15 amino acids. The V gene end was trimmed by 4 bases and the J gene end by 3 bases; junction bases not matched to a gene: 6. The PCR made use of 60 Vbeta and 13 Jbeta primers. Sequencing used immunoSEQ multiplex PCR; TCRdb keeps in-frame clones, though not all of them. This table holds some 140,000 clones, approximately 80% found once. The V and J genes are TRBV5-1 and TRBJ2-3; 9 bases map to TRBD2. This clonotype was sampled from a man aged 25-40 years in good health and CMV-seronegative. Specimen: PBMCs. The CDR3 DNA sequence: TGCGCCAGCAGCGGGCGGGGGGGCAAGACAGATACGCAGTATTTT. Amino acid sequence: CASSGRGGKTDTQYF.